Listed below are T cell receptor beta chains from one sample, sequenced in a study of shared clonotypes between healthy human individuals. The method was immunoSEQ multiplex PCR; TCRdb's version includes in-frame clones alone and lacks a portion of them. The sample consists of 85,000 to 100,000 clones, 60% to 70% of them appearing once. Sequencing was carried out using memory CD8+ T cells sorted from blood. Receptors originate from a man aged 30 to 39 in good health. Each CDR3 is given with its conserved first and last residue. A D gene is named only where the DNA matches it firmly. Clone size is not always given. Where it is, it says once, few, many or a class for expanded clones.

V	D	J	size	CDR3	DNA
TRBV11-2	NA	TRBJ2-1	NA	CASSLDRVAINEQFF	TGTGCCAGCAGCTTAGACAGGGTAGCGATAAATGAGCAGTTCTTC
TRBV7-8	NA	TRBJ2-2	NA	CASSSDTGELFF	TGTGCCAGCAGCTCAGACACCGGGGAGCTGTTTTTT
TRBV11-2	NA	TRBJ1-2	NA	CASRSRRQYGYTF	TGTGCCAGCAGGTCTAGGCGGCAGTATGGCTACACCTTC
TRBV4-1	NA	TRBJ2-7	NA	CASSQGRGGTYEQYF	TGCGCCAGCAGCCAAGGACGTGGGGGGACCTACGAGCAGTACTTC
TRBV7-9	NA	TRBJ2-1	NA	CASSLDSFNEQFF	TGTGCCAGCAGCTTAGATTCCTTCAATGAGCAGTTCTTC
TRBV28	NA	TRBJ2-1	once	CASSLLRDFNEQFF	TGTGCCAGCAGTTTACTGCGGGATTTTAATGAGCAGTTCTTC
TRBV6-5	TRBD2	TRBJ2-7	many	CASRKRELWYEQYF	TGTGCCAGCAGGAAGCGGGAGTTGTGGTACGAGCAGTACTTC
TRBV2	NA	TRBJ2-5	NA	CASRFLGSQETQYF	TGTGCCAGCAGATTTTTAGGGAGCCAAGAGACCCAGTACTTC
TRBV11-2	NA	TRBJ2-1	NA	CASSLGEWTALYNEQFF	TGTGCCAGCAGCTTAGGCGAGTGGACAGCTCTCTACAATGAGCAGTTCTTC
TRBV14	TRBD2	TRBJ2-3	NA	CASSLREDTDTQYF	TGTGCCAGCAGCCTCCGGGAGGACACAGATACGCAGTATTTT
TRBV29-1	TRBD1	TRBJ1-4	medium-sized	CSVNTGQGEKLFF	TGCAGCGTTAACACGGGACAGGGGGAAAAACTGTTTTTT
TRBV15	TRBD1	TRBJ2-2	NA	CATSRGQGIAGELFF	TGTGCCACCAGCAGGGGACAGGGAATAGCCGGGGAGCTGTTTTTT
TRBV28	NA	TRBJ1-2	NA	CASSLRSGYGYTF	TGTGCCAGCAGTTTACGGAGTGGCTATGGCTACACCTTC
TRBV25-1	NA	TRBJ2-2	NA	CASSERGSGELFF	TGTGCCAGCAGTGAACGAGGCTCCGGGGAGCTGTTTTTT
TRBV19	NA	TRBJ1-1	NA	CASSMVGVNTEAFF	TGTGCCAGTAGTATGGTGGGAGTAAACACTGAAGCTTTCTTT
TRBV5-6	NA	TRBJ2-2	NA	CASSLSPRSRIFGELFF	TGTGCCAGCAGCCTATCCCCAAGATCCCGAATCTTTGGGGAGCTGTTTTTT
TRBV5-1	TRBD1	TRBJ1-1	NA	CASSVTGTGNTEAFF	TGCGCCAGCAGCGTGACCGGGACAGGAAACACTGAAGCTTTCTTT
TRBV28	TRBD2	TRBJ2-7	many	CASRKTSGRAYEQYF	TGTGCCAGCAGAAAGACTAGCGGGAGGGCCTACGAGCAGTACTTC
TRBV7-4	TRBD2	TRBJ2-1	NA	CASSAGVAGNEQFF	TGTGCCAGCAGCGCCGGGGTAGCGGGCAATGAGCAGTTCTTC
TRBV28	NA	TRBJ1-1	NA	CASSLGGNTEAFF	TGTGCCAGCAGTTTAGGCGGGAACACTGAAGCTTTCTTT
TRBV19	TRBD1	TRBJ1-1	NA	CASSTPGTGNTEAFF	TGTGCCAGTAGTACCCCCGGGACAGGGAACACTGAAGCTTTCTTT
TRBV29-1	NA	TRBJ1-1	NA	CSVDQGWGTEAFF	TGCAGCGTTGACCAGGGCTGGGGCACTGAAGCTTTCTTT
TRBV2	NA	TRBJ1-1	few	CASSGQVNTEAFF	TGTGCCAGCAGTGGACAGGTCAACACTGAAGCTTTCTTT
TRBV25-1	NA	TRBJ1-3	NA	CASSDKRGNGNTIYF	TGTGCCAGCAGTGACAAGAGGGGGAATGGAAACACCATATATTTT
TRBV27	NA	TRBJ1-1	NA	CASSLRGGDTEAFF	TGTGCCAGCAGTTTAAGAGGGGGGGACACTGAAGCTTTCTTT
TRBV12-2	NA	TRBJ2-7	NA	CASSRPGQPYEQYF	TGTGCCAGCAGCAGACCGGGACAGCCCTACGAGCAGTACTTC
TRBV7-2	NA	TRBJ1-1	NA	CASSLGRGNTEAFF	TGTGCCAGCAGCTTAGGCAGGGGGAACACTGAAGCTTTCTTT
TRBV20-1	NA	TRBJ2-7	once	CSARVSYEQYF	TGCAGTGCGCGGGTCTCCTACGAGCAGTACTTC
TRBV10-2	TRBD2	TRBJ2-7	NA	CASSYPGLASEQYF	TGCGCCAGCAGTTATCCGGGACTAGCTTCCGAGCAGTACTTC
TRBV7-2	TRBD1	TRBJ2-1	NA	CASSLARGTGALRADNEQFF	TGTGCCAGCAGCTTAGCGCGGGGGACAGGGGCCCTTCGAGCAGACAATGAGCAGTTCTTC
TRBV6-5	TRBD1	TRBJ2-1	NA	CASSQGVGNEQFF	TGTGCCAGCAGTCAGGGGGTCGGCAATGAGCAGTTCTTC
TRBV18	TRBD1	TRBJ1-4	NA	CASSPFRNLGQADEKLFF	TGTGCCAGCTCACCCTTTAGGAATTTGGGACAGGCGGATGAAAAACTGTTTTTT
TRBV7-3	TRBD1	TRBJ1-1	NA	CASSSRTGGFRGTEAFF	TGTGCCAGCAGCTCAAGGACAGGGGGCTTTCGCGGCACTGAAGCTTTCTTT
TRBV6-5	TRBD2	TRBJ2-7	NA	CASSYSAGGPYEQYF	TGTGCCAGCAGTTACTCTGCGGGAGGGCCCTACGAGCAGTACTTC
TRBV11-1	NA	TRBJ1-1	few	CASSLGPLTEAFF	TGTGCCAGCAGCTTAGGACCCCTCACTGAAGCTTTCTTT
TRBV29-1	NA	TRBJ2-1	few	CSVDLGSRNEQFF	TGCAGCGTTGATTTAGGCTCGAGGAATGAGCAGTTCTTC
TRBV25-1	NA	TRBJ1-5	few	CASSEGGRYQPQHF	TGTGCCAGCAGTGAGGGGGGCAGGTATCAGCCCCAGCATTTT
TRBV30	TRBD2	TRBJ2-7	many	CAWSVGSGRYLYEQYF	TGTGCCTGGAGTGTTGGTAGCGGGAGGTATTTGTACGAGCAGTACTTC
TRBV4-3	TRBD1	TRBJ1-4	NA	CASSRNPIPTGENGMDEKLFF	TGCGCCAGCAGCCGAAACCCCATCCCGACAGGGGAGAATGGGATGGATGAAAAACTGTTTTTT
TRBV7-1	TRBD2	TRBJ2-1	once	CASSLQREGRTEQFF	TGTGCCAGCAGCCTCCAGCGGGAGGGCCGGACTGAGCAGTTCTTC
TRBV6-4	NA	TRBJ2-1	many	CASSGPRLHSYNEQFF	TGTGCCAGCAGTGGACCCCGGCTTCACTCCTACAATGAGCAGTTCTTC
TRBV12-5	NA	TRBJ2-2	NA	CASGLGQGVQGGELFF	TGTGCTAGTGGTTTGGGGCAGGGAGTACAAGGTGGGGAGCTGTTTTTT
TRBV29-1	TRBD1	TRBJ2-7	NA	CSGRDRGSEQYF	TGCAGCGGCCGGGACAGGGGGTCCGAGCAGTACTTC
TRBV4-3	NA	TRBJ1-1	once	CASSQGNRGPGTEAFF	TGCGCCAGCAGCCAAGGGAACCGGGGGCCCGGGACTGAAGCTTTCTTT
TRBV10-1	NA	TRBJ2-2	many	CASSESDTGELFF	TGCGCCAGCAGTGAGTCCGACACCGGGGAGCTGTTTTTT
TRBV27	TRBD1	TRBJ1-2	NA	CASSLQGGNYGYTF	TGTGCCAGCAGTTTACAAGGGGGCAACTATGGCTACACCTTC
TRBV29-1	TRBD1	TRBJ2-7	NA	CSVGGQPYEQYF	TGCAGCGTTGGGGGACAGCCATACGAGCAGTACTTC
TRBV6-4	TRBD2	TRBJ2-3	few	CASSEGTSGSSYTDTQYF	TGTGCCAGCAGCGAAGGGACTAGCGGGAGCTCTTACACAGATACGCAGTATTTT
TRBV27	NA	TRBJ1-2	NA	CASSLYRTVYGYTF	TGTGCCAGCAGTCTGTACAGGACAGTCTATGGCTACACCTTC
TRBV4-3	TRBD1	TRBJ2-6	NA	CASSQYSGTGFSSGANVLTF	TGCGCCAGCAGCCAATACTCTGGGACAGGTTTTTCCTCTGGGGCCAACGTCCTGACTTTC
TRBV6-1	NA	TRBJ2-2	many	CASRSGRLNTGELFF	TGTGCCAGCAGATCCGGTAGGCTTAACACCGGGGAGCTGTTTTTT
TRBV2	TRBD2	TRBJ2-5	once	CASSELGAGVFGETQYF	TGTGCCAGCAGTGAATTGGGAGCGGGAGTTTTCGGAGAGACCCAGTACTTC
TRBV6-1	TRBD2	TRBJ2-1	NA	CASSEDAGGYNEQFF	TGTGCCAGCAGTGAAGATGCGGGAGGGTACAATGAGCAGTTCTTC
TRBV7-2	TRBD1	TRBJ1-5	NA	CASSYAGTGINQPQHF	TGTGCCAGCAGCTACGCCGGGACAGGGATAAATCAGCCCCAGCATTTT
TRBV27	NA	TRBJ2-1	NA	CASSFGRGTANEQFF	TGTGCCAGCAGTTTCGGTAGGGGGACGGCAAATGAGCAGTTCTTC
TRBV5-8	TRBD1	TRBJ2-6	few	CASSPRPDRAGANVLTF	TGTGCCAGCAGCCCTAGACCGGACAGGGCCGGGGCCAACGTCCTGACTTTC
TRBV29-1	TRBD1	TRBJ2-2	NA	CSVHEQGAGTGELFF	TGCAGCGTTCACGAACAGGGGGCGGGTACCGGGGAGCTGTTTTTT
TRBV10-3	NA	TRBJ1-1	NA	CAISEYGTAMNTEAFF	TGTGCCATCAGTGAGTATGGGACGGCAATGAACACTGAAGCTTTCTTT
TRBV11-2	NA	TRBJ2-1	NA	CASSHGLNEQFF	TGTGCCAGCAGCCACGGACTAAATGAGCAGTTCTTC